This T cell receptor (beta chain) came from a study of glioma-infiltrating T cells. The study, taken as a whole, reports: Above-expected tissue-blood divergence occurred in all gliomas, most in low-grade ones.

Using RNA template, CDR3s of TCR alpha and beta were amplified with iRepertoire arm-PCR. TCRdb reprocessed the multiplex PCR reads via MiXCR and lists one record per CDR3 protein. The sample holds about 190,000 distinct CDR3 sequences, 25% to 35% seen once. The table lists this clonotype with many counts. As yet, its antigen is unknown. A junction boundary mismatches the germline segment, possibly from a read error. Germline CDR1 reads SGHRS; CDR2 reads YFSETQ. The CDR3 contains 13 residues. Sequenced sample: glioma tissue, nonneoplastic brain tissue, or PBMCs (not recorded which). The chain uses TRBV5-1 and TRBJ2-2; tentatively, D is TRBD2 (5 bases). The clonotype was recovered from a human donor with low-grade glioma or glioblastoma, undergoing nonglioma brain surgery, or in good health (not recorded which). The CDR3 spells CASSLPGTGELFF. The CDR3 DNA sequence: TGTGCCAGCAGTTTACCGGGAACCGGGGAGCTGTTTTTT.